The text below deals with one T cell receptor beta chain. Which antigen it targets is not known. The junction departs from germline at one end; a sequencing error may be responsible. For deep sequencing of PBMC libraries, mostly about 480 ng of input genomic DNA was used, and six replicates were run per sample. The immunoSEQ hsTCRbeta kit was used to prepare TCRbeta libraries according to the manufacturer's instructions. The completed libraries were mixed into a single pool at 3 nM, then sequenced with an Illumina NovaSeq 6000 S4 flow cell. The authors processed their data as follows. The immunoSEQ Analyzer was used for raw data preprocessing and quality control. The analysis was limited to productive rearrangements, and each clonotype was defined by a unique CDR3 amino acid sequence. Using the R package tcR, the researchers computed the Gini-Simpson index as their estimate of repertoire clonality. Gini indices were compared with Student's t test, and associations with tumor size change were assessed by Pearson correlation. Held by TCRdb, this immuneACCESS table contains in-frame sequences only and omits some clones. Under half of the omission traces to an unresolved V gene where checked; the cause of the rest is unknown. V and J calls and clone size are copied from that table; D and trimming were computed from the DNA. The sample profile shows some 10,000 clones; about three fifths of them were found once. The ten largest clones capture 3.5% to 4.5% of the sample.

The data were obtained in a study of neoadjuvant anti-PD-1 for oral cavity cancer (dated by TCRdb to 2020 to 2023). Concerning the study at large: Before undergoing curative-intent surgical resection, most patients got three to four biweekly nivolumab doses at 3 mg/kg. A fourth nivolumab dose was given around day 43 to patients without progression, and definitive surgical resection was performed in those patients on days 50-56. The parent correlative cohort included about a dozen patients, with an approximately 30% response rate. Under RECIST 1.1, a patient counted as a responder if showing complete response, partial response or stable disease, and as a non-responder if showing progression.

Study-wide findings and limitations: Only three patients per response group were included in the TCR analyses, and larger cohorts for validation were called for by the authors. Higher pretreatment blood TCRbeta clonality and lower post-treatment tumor TCRbeta clonality were correlated with higher pretreatment blood Treg/Th17 ratios. After neoadjuvant nivolumab, non-responders showed significantly higher T cell clonality (Gini index) in PBMCs than responders did.

The label giving this sample's time point can be read as: after neoadjuvant nivolumab, at surgical resection. None of the patients had received prior systemic or radiation treatment, and all were newly diagnosed with stage II-IVA oral cavity squamous cell carcinoma. The cohort consisted of patients with HPV-negative, locally advanced oral cavity squamous cell carcinoma. Peripheral blood mononuclear cells were analyzed directly and were not maintained or expanded in culture. Samples came from a longitudinal correlative study of a single-arm phase II trial of neoadjuvant nivolumab in oral cavity squamous cell carcinoma. Genomic DNA-based TCRbeta sequencing was performed on subject-matched pre- and post-treatment PBMCs and tumors from three responders and three non-responders. Peripheral blood mononuclear cells were collected once before nivolumab treatment and again after treatment, at the time of surgery. Genomic DNA was isolated from PBMCs using the Maxwell RSC DNA from Cells kit.

The clonotype comes from a person between 40 and 85 years old with oral cavity squamous cell carcinoma. This specimen consisted of PBMCs, obtained after nivolumab (anti-PD-1) treatment.

In nucleotide form, the sequence is TGCGCCAGCAGGTTGGTCCCCGAAAACGAGCAGTACTTC. The translation is CASRLVPENEQYF. In this chain, TRBV5-1 is recombined with TRBJ2-7; the D gene is not confidently resolved. Spanning cysteine to phenylalanine, the CDR3 consists of 13 amino acids. Only the CDR3 DNA is retained, 39 bases long and in frame from the first base. For CDR1 and CDR2, the germline V gene lists SGHRS and YFSETQ.